This T cell receptor (beta chain) was captured in a study of blood T cell repertoires in COVID-19. The overall study: Specimens from acute and convalescent COVID-19 originated in the United States, Italy and Spain. Nucleic acid was either cDNA or gDNA, and it came from T cells, B-cell-depleted T cells, or PBMCs.

Per the germline V gene, CDR1 is DFQATT and CDR2 is SNEGSKA (reference sequence). This CDR3 has 13 amino acids. Trimming took off 3 bases at V and 10 bases at J, with 16 bases between the two ends. Source study methods: Using reference gene primer amplification, nucleated cell counts were estimated. Method: immunoSEQ multiplex PCR; TCRdb's copy keeps in-frame clones and lacks some. V and J calls plus clone size are reproduced from that table; the DNA served to infer D and trimming. This sample carries approximately 150,000 clones, about 90% of them seen once, and the ten largest clones take about 1.7%.

V and J are TRBV20-1 and TRBJ2-1; D is uncertain. Material for sequencing was peripheral blood. The receptor was isolated from a woman aged 45-59 years with acute or convalescent COVID-19. CDR3 nucleotides: TGCAGTGCTAGTGGGCAGGTGGGCCCCGAGCAGTTCTTC. Protein sequence: CSASGQVGPEQFF.